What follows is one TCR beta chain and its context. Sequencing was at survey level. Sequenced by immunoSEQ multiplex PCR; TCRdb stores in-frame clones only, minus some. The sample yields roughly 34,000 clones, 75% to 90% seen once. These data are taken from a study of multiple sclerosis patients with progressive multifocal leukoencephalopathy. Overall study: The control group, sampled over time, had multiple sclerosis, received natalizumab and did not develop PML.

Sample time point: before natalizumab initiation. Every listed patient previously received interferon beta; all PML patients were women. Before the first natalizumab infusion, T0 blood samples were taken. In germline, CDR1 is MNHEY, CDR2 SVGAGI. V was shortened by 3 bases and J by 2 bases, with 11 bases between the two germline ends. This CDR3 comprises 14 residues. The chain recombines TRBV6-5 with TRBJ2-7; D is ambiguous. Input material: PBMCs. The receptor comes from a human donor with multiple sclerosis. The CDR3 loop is CASSYSAATYEQYF. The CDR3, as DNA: TGTGCCAGCAGTTATAGTGCAGCGACCTACGAGCAGTACTTC.